This TCR beta chain emerged from a study of T-cell reconstitution after alpha-beta-depleted transplantation in children. Unique molecular identifiers were used to barcode this TCRbeta library. TCRdb used MiXCR to reprocess the PCR reads, holding one entry per CDR3 protein. Among approximately 270,000 distinct CDR3 sequences, nearly 10% were seen once, and the ten largest hold around 10%. Specimen: PBMCs from the stem cell graft donor, collected from the stem cell graft. The receptor comes from a human donor who donated a stem cell graft to a child with SCID.

This CDR3 is CASSSQGQEEKLFF. DNA for the CDR3: TGTGCCAGCAGTTCCCAGGGACAGGAGGAAAAACTGTTTTTT. This rearrangement joins TRBV12-3 or TRBV12-4 to TRBJ1-4; 8 bases line up with TRBD1. V trimming: 4 bases; J trimming: 8 bases; junction bases outside the gene matches: 6. The CDR3 sequence is 14 residues long.